This TCR beta chain was profiled in a study of siplizumab effects on memory and regulatory T cells (dated by TCRdb to between 2018 and 2021). Regarding the complete study: Across about 8 responder-stimulator pairs, paired mixed lymphocyte reactions were conducted with siplizumab at 0.8 to 1 ug/mL and without drug. The study looked at the effect of siplizumab, an anti-CD2 antibody, on alloreactive T-cell subsets in allogeneic mixed lymphocyte reactions made from human PBMCs.

Cells in the mixed lymphocyte reaction were cultured together at 37 degrees C for 6 days. Responder PBMCs were labelled with CFSE, stimulator PBMCs were labelled with Violet Dye, and the two were mixed at a 1:1 ratio. TCRbeta CDR3 sequencing was performed on sorted unstimulated T cells and on proliferating T cells recovered from mixed lymphocyte reactions. Fresh whole blood from 9 to 10 HLA-typed healthy donors served as the source for isolating PBMCs. Proliferating CFSE-low responder T cells were FACS-sorted after the mixed lymphocyte reaction for TCR sequencing. The CDR3, cysteine through phenylalanine, is 13 amino acids long. Only CDR3 DNA remains: 39 bases, in frame from the first base. Per the germline V gene (reference sequence), SSHAT is the CDR1 and FNYEAQ is the CDR2. This clone has ten or more counts. Its cognate antigen has yet to be identified. One junction end disagrees with the germline gene, perhaps due to a read error.

The study at large found these results: Compared with memory T cells, unstimulated naive T cells appeared more diverse, and naive cells seemed to make a substantial contribution to the alloresponse. No functional confirmation was obtained for the suppressive function of proliferating Tregs from siplizumab cultures. Among mappable alloreactive CD4+ clones, the Treg-derived fraction averaged approximately 72% with siplizumab versus 26.9% in control reactions. About 75-95% of proliferating CD4+ or CD8+ clones could not be given a naive or memory phenotype. The cumulative frequency of alloreactive sequences that could be traced back to unstimulated CD4+ memory T cells was significantly reduced by siplizumab. Sequences below about 10^-5 frequency were poorly captured, so only a minor fraction of alloreactive clones could be mapped to unstimulated subsets.

The library was built by means of the immunoSEQ multiplex PCR assay. The deep sequencing platform assayed roughly 10^5 TCR templates per sample. Genomic DNA extracted from sorted T cells was the material used for TCRbeta CDR3 sequencing. The original pipeline was this. The R programming language was used for clonal analysis of TCRbeta CDR3 data. Unstimulated samples were compared with post-reaction CFSE-low samples to define alloreactive CD4+ and CD8+ clones. Regulatory or non-regulatory origin was assigned to alloreactive CD4+ clones by matching of sequences to sorted unstimulated Treg and non-Treg repertoires. In its TCRdb copy, this immuneACCESS table keeps in-frame sequences only and misses some clones. Where compared with another copy, unresolved V genes explain less than half of these, and the others have no known cause. That table is the source of V, J and clone size, and D and trimming were worked out from the DNA. The sample has approximately 20,000 clones on record, 44% of them singletons. The ten largest make up roughly 6.3% of the sample.

The sequenced material came from CFSE-low (dividing) CD4+ T cells sorted from an allogeneic mixed lymphocyte reaction. The sequence was collected from a human donor in good health; the cells came from an allogeneic mixed lymphocyte reaction. Some clones in this sample may be carry-over from other donors' samples. The sequence is built from TRBV7-7 and TRBJ2-7, with the D call perhaps TRBD1 or TRBD2, as 5 bases match in each case. CDR3 region: CASSLTPGSEQYF. The DNA sequence is TGTGCTAGCAGCTTGACCCCAGGGAGTGAGCAGTACTTC. The full variable domain, with segments outside the CDR3 supplied by the reference TRBV7-7 and TRBJ2-7 proteins, appears as GAGVSQSPRYKVTKRGQDVTLRCDPISSHATLYWYQQALGQGPEFLTYFNYEAQPDKSGLPSDRFSAERPEGSISTLTIQRTEQRDSAMYRCASSLTPGSEQYFGPGTRLTVT.